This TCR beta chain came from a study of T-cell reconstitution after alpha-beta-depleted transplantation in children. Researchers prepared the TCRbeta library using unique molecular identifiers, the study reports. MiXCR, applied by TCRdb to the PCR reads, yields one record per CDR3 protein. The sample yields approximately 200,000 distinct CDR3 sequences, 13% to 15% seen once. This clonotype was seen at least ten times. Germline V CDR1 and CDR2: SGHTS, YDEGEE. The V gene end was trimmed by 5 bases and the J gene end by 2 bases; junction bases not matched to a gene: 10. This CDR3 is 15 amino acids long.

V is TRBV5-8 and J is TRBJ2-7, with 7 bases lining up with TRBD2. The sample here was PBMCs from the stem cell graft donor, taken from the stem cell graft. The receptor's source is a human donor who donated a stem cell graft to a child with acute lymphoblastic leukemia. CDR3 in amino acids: CASSRNGRGPYEQYF. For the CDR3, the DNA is TGTGCCAGCAGTAGGAATGGGAGGGGCCCCTACGAGCAGTACTTC.